This T cell receptor beta chain was sequenced during a study of blood T cell repertoires in COVID-19. This CDR3 spans 13 amino acids. Germline CDR1 reads MNHEY; CDR2 reads SVGAGI. V dropped 0 bases and J dropped 7 bases, with 8 bases sitting between them. Profiled with immunoSEQ multiplex PCR; TCRdb holds only in-frame clones, not every one. The data hold under 200,000 clones, with around 83% observed a single time. The TCR originated in a middle-aged woman with acute or convalescent COVID-19. Material for sequencing was peripheral blood. The V gene is TRBV6-5, the J gene TRBJ2-3; D unresolved. The CDR3 region has the DNA TGTGCCAGCAGTTACTCATCATACAATACGCAGTATTTT. Its translation is CASSYSSYNTQYF.